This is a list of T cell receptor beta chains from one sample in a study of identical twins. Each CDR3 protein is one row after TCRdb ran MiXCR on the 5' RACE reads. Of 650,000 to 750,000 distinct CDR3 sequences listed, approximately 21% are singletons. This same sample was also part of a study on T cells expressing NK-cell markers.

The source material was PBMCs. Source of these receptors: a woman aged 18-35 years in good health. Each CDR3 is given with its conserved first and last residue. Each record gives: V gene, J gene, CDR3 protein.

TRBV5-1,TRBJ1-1,CASSLNSPGQNTEAFF
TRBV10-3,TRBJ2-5,CAISAGTDETQYF
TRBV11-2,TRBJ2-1,CASSLEQRLGQFF
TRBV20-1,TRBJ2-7,CSLSPTGRGYEQYF
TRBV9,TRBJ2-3,CASSDGTSGGIDTQYF
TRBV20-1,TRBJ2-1,CSARDEASARVEQFF
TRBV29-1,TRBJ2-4,CSVLGSKNIQYF
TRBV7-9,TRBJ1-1,CASNLGRRNTEAFF
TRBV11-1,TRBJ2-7,CASSLTIPLTSGASYEQYF
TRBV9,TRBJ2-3,CASSLPRDYFTDTQYF
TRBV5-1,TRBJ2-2,CASSLDGGDGELFF
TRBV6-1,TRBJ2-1,CASHMGGGMPYNEQFF
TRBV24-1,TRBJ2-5,CATSDPGTSQETQYF
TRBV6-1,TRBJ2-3,CASSRARGSTDTQYF
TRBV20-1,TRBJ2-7,CSAREEGRSYEQYF
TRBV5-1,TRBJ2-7,CASSSSTGDEQYF
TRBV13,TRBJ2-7,CASRPTGLGGEQYF
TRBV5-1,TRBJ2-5,CASSLGLAGMETQYF
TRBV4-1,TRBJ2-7,CASRAEVQKYEQYF
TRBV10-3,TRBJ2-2,CAISEWASGSPGELFF
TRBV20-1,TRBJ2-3,CSANTLAGGFPDTQYF
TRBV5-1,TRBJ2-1,CASSRTGGRYNEQFF
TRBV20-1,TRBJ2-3,CSATRQGEREDTQYF
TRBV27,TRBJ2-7,CASSFKGTHGYEQYF
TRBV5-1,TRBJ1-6,CASSSTGGDSPLHF
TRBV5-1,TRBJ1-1,CASSLDQGATAFF
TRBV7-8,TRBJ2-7,CASSSARLAGRDEQYF
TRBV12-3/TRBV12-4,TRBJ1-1,CASSNGAVEAFF
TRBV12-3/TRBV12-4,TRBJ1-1,CASRPRGIGTEAFF
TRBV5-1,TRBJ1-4,CASSLIATNEKLFF
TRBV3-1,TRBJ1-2,CASSQVGGDGYGYTF
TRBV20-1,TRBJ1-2,CSASSGPTIDYGYTF
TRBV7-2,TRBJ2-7,CASSLAGVGATYEQYF
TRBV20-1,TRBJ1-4,CSARGAGARDEKLFF
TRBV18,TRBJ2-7,CASSPQEGPIYEQYF
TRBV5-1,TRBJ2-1,CASSGRVTRGTYNEQFF
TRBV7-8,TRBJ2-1,CASSLAGNLNEQFF
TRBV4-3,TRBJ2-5,CASSLLPGREGTQYF
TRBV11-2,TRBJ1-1,CASSLTGRLITEAFF
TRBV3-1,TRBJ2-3,CASSQDHGGGHTDTQYF
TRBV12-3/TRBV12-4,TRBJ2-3,CASSLASGGANTQYF
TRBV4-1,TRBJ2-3,CASSWIADRTGDTQYF
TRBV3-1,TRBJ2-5,CASSLAERETQYF
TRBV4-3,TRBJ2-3,CASSQKVSGLAGENTQYF
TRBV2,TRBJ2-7,CASNTELSYEQYF
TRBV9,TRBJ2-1,CASSAGGMSEQFF
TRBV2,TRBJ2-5,CAGQGNKETQYF
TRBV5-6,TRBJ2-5,CASSYHGGKETQYF
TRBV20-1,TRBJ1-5,CSASRTGGQPQHF
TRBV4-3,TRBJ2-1,CASSQAGTSGTEQFF
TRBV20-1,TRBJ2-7,CSASSSYEQYF
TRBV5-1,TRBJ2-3,CASNKRRTSGNTDTQYF
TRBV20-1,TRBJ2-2,CSARRQAGTNTGELFF